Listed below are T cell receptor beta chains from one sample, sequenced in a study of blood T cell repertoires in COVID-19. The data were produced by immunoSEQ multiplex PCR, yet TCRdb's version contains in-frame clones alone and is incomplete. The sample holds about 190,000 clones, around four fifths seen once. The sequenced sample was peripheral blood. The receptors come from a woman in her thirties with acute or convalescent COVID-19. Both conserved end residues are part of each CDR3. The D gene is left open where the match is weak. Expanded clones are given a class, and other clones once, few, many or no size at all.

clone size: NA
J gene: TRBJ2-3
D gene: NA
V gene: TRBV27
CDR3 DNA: TGTGCCAGCATTGCGGGGTCCTCTAGCACAGATACGCAGTATTTT
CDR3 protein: CASIAGSSSTDTQYF

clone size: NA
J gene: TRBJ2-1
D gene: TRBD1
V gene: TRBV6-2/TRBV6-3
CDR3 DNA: TGTGCCAGCAGTACGGACAGGGGGGCGACAAACAATGAGCAGTTCTTC
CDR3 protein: CASSTDRGATNNEQFF

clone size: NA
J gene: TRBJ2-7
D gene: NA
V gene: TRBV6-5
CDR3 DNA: TGTGCCAGCAGCCGGACAGTAAACTCCTACGAGCAGTACTTC
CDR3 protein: CASSRTVNSYEQYF

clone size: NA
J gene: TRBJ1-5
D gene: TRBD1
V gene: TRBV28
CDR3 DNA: TGTGCCAGCAGTACGACCGGGACAGGAATTTCGCCCAATCAGCCCCAGCATTTT
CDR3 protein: CASSTTGTGISPNQPQHF

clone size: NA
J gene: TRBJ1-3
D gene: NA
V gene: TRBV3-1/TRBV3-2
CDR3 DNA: TGTGCCAGCAGCCAAGTGGGTCAGGGGTCTGGAAACACCATATATTTT
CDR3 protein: CASSQVGQGSGNTIYF

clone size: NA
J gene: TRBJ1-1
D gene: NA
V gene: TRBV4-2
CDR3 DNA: TGTGCCAGCAGCCAATCCGCGTTTCAGAACACTGAAGCTTTCTTT
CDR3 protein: CASSQSAFQNTEAFF

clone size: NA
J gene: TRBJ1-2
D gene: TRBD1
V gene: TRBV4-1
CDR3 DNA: TGCGCCAGCAGCCAAGTGAGGGGACAGGGCTATGGCTACACCTTC
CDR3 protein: CASSQVRGQGYGYTF

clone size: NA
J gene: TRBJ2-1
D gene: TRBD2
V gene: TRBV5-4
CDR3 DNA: TGTGCCAGCAGTTTTGGAACCGGGGAGGGTCCTATGGACCAGTTCTTC
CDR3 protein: CASSFGTGEGPMDQFF

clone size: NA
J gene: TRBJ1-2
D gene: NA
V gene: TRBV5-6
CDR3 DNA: TGTGCCAGCAGCACATGGAGGACCCTCTATGGCTACACCTTC
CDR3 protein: CASSTWRTLYGYTF

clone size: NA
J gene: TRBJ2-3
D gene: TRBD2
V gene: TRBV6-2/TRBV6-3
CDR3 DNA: TGTGCCAGCAGTTACTCGATTGGGACTAGCGGGAGGCACAACACAGATACGCAGTATTTT
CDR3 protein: CASSYSIGTSGRHNTDTQYF

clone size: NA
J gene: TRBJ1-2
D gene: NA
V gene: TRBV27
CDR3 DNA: TGTGCCAGCAGTCTATACACAGGGAATGGCTACACCTTC
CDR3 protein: CASSLYTGNGYTF

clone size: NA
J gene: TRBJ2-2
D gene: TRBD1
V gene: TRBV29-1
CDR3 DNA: TGCAGCGTGGGACAGGTGGGGGGCACCGGGGAGCTGTTTTTT
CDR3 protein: CSVGQVGGTGELFF

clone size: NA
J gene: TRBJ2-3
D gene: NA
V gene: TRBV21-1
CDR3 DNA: TGTGCCAGCAGCAAACAGGGTGTATTGGTAGATACGCAGTATTTT
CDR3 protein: CASSKQGVLVDTQYF

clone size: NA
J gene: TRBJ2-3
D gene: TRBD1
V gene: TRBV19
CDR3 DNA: TGTGCCAGTAGTATGAGAACAGGGGCCACAGATACGCAGTATTTT
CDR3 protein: CASSMRTGATDTQYF

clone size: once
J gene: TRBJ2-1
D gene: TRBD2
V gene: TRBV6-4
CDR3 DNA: TGTGCCGGCCCTAGCGGGAGAGGGATTGAGCAGTTCTTC
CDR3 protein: CAGPSGRGIEQFF

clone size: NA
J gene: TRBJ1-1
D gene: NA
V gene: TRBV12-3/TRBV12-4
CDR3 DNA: TGTGCCAGCGCAGGGCGAAACACTGAAGCTTTCTTT
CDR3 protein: CASAGRNTEAFF

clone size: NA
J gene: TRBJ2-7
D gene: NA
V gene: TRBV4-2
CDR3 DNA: TGTGCCAGCAGCCAAGTCGTGACTAGCGAGCAGTACTTC
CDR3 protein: CASSQVVTSEQYF

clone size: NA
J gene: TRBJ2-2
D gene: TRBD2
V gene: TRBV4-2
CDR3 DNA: TGTGCCAGCAGTTCTAGCGGGACCGGGGAGCTGTTTTTT
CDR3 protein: CASSSSGTGELFF

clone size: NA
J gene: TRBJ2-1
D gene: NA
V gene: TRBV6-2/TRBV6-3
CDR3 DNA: TGTGCCAGCAGCCCCCGGACTTTGCACAATGAGCAGTTCTTC
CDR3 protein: CASSPRTLHNEQFF

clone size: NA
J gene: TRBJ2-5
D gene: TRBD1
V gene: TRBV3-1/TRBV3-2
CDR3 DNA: TGTGCCAGCAGCCTTAATTCGGGACAGGGGGCCCAAGAGACCCAGTACTTC
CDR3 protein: CASSLNSGQGAQETQYF

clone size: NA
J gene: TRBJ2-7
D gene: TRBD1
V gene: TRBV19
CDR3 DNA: TGTGCCAGTAGTATAGTCGGGACAGGTTCCCACGAGCAGTACTTC
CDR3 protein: CASSIVGTGSHEQYF

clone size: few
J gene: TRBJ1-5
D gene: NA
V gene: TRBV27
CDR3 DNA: TGTGCCAGCAGTTCAGATATCAGGGAGCCCCAGCATTTT
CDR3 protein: CASSSDIREPQHF

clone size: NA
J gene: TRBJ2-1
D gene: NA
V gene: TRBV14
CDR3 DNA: TGTGCCAGCAGCCGTAGGACTCCTTACAATGAGCAGTTCTTC
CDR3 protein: CASSRRTPYNEQFF

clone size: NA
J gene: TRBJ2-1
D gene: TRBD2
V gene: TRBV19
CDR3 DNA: TGTGCCAGTAAATCCGGGACTAGCGCCTCGGACCGCTCCTACAATGAGCAGTTCTTC
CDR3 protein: CASKSGTSASDRSYNEQFF

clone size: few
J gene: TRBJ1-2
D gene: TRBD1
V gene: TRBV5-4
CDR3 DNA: TGTGCCAGCAGCTTGGGACAGGGGGCTCGTGGCTACACCTTC
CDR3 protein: CASSLGQGARGYTF

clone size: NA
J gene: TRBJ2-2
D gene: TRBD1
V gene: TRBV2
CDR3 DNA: TGTGCCAGCAGTGGGACAGGGGGCACCACCGGGGAGCTGTTTTTT
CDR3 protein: CASSGTGGTTGELFF

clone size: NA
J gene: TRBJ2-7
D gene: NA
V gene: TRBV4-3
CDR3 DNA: TGCGCCAGCAGCAATACAGGGAGCTCCTACGAGCAGTACTTC
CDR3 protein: CASSNTGSSYEQYF

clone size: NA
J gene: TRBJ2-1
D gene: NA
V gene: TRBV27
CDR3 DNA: TGTGCCAGCAGTTTCCGAGGCCCCAATGAGCAGTTCTTC
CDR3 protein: CASSFRGPNEQFF

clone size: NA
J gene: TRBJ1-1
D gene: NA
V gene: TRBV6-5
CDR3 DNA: TGTGCCAGCAGTTCCTTCAGAGGGAACACTGAAGCTTTCTTT
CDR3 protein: CASSSFRGNTEAFF

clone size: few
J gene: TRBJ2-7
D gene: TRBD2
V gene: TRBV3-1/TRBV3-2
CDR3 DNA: TGTGCCAGCAGCCCAGCTGGACTAGCGGGAAGGTACGAGCAGTACTTC
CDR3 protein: CASSPAGLAGRYEQYF

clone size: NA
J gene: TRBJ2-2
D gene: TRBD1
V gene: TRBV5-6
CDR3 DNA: TGTGCCAGCAGCCGACAGGGCCGGAACACCGGGGAGCTGTTTTTT
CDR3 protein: CASSRQGRNTGELFF

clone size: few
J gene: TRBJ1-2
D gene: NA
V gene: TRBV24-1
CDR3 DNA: TGTGCCACCAGTGATTTGGCACAGGGAGAAAAGTGGTATGGCTACACCTTC
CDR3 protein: CATSDLAQGEKWYGYTF

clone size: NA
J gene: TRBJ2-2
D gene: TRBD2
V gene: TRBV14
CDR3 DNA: TGTGCCAGCAGCCAAAAGTTGGGGGGGTACACCGGGGAGCTGTTTTTT
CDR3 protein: CASSQKLGGYTGELFF

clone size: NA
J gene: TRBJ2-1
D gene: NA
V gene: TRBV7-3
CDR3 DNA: TGTGCCAGCAGCTTAATGGATTGGAGGGAGCAGTTCTTC
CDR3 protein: CASSLMDWREQFF

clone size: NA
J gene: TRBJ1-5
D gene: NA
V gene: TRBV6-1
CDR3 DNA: TGTGCCAGCAGTGACGTTTATAGCAATCAGCCCCAGCATTTT
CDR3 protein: CASSDVYSNQPQHF

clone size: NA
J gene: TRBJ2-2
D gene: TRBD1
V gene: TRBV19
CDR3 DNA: TGTGCCAGTAGTATAAGGACAGGGGTGGCCGGGGAGCTGTTTTTT
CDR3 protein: CASSIRTGVAGELFF

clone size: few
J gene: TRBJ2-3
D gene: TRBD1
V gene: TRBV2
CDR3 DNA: TGTGCCAGGACAGGGGATTGGGATACGCAGTATTTT
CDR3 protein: CARTGDWDTQYF

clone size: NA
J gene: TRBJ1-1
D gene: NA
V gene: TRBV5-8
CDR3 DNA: TGTGCCAGCAGCTTGGCCATCCGGCAGGGCACTGAAGCTTTCTTT
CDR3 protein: CASSLAIRQGTEAFF

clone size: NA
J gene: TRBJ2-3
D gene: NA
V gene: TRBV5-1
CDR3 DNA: TGCGCCAGCAGCTTTAGTGCGGAGACGCAGTATTTT
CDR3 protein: CASSFSAETQYF

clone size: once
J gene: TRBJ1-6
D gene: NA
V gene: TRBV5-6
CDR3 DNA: TGTGCCAGCAGCTTTATTAGTTCACCCCTCCACTTT
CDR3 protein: CASSFISSPLHF

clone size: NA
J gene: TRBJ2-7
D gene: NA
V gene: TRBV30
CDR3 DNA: TGTGCCTGGAGCCTGGCTGTCAGGGTCCCGCAGTACTTC
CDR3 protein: CAWSLAVRVPQYF

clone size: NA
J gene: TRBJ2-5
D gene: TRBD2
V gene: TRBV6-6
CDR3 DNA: TGTGCCAGCAGACCCAACCTAGCGGGAGGAGAGACCCAGTACTTC
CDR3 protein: CASRPNLAGGETQYF

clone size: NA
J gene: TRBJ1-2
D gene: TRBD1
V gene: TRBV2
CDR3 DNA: TGTGCCAGCAGTGAACGACAGGGGGGATTGAATGGCTACACCTTC
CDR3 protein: CASSERQGGLNGYTF

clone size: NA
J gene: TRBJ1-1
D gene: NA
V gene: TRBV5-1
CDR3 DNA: TGCGCCAGCAGCCGTGTTCCCCGTGGAGGGATGAACACTGAAGCTTTCTTT
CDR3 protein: CASSRVPRGGMNTEAFF

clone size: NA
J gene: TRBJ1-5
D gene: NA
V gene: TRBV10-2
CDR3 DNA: TGCGCCAGCAGTGAGGGTATCCTTAGTCAGCCCCAGCATTTT
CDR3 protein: CASSEGILSQPQHF

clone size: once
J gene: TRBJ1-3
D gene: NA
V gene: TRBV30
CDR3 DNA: TGTGCCTGGAGGGGAGGCGGGGTAAACACCATATATTTT
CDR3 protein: CAWRGGGVNTIYF

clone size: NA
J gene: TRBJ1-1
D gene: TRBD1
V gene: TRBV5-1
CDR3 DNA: TGCGCCAGCAGCTCGCAAGGCAGGGGGCAAGCTTTCTTT
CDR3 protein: CASSSQGRGQAFF

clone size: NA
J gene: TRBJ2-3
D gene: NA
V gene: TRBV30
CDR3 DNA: TGTGCCTGGAGCCCTAGCACAGATACGCAGTATTTT
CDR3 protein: CAWSPSTDTQYF

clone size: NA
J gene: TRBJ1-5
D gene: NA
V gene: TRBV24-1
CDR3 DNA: TGTGCCACCAGACAGGGTAACAATCAGCCCCAGCATTTT
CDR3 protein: CATRQGNNQPQHF

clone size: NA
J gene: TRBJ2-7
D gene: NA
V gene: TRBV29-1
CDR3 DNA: TGCAGCGTTGGCAGGGGGGTATACGAGCAGTACTTC
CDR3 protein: CSVGRGVYEQYF

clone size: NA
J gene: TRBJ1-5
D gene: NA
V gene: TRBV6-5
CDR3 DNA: TGTGCCAGCACCCGGGAAGAGAATCAGCCCCAGCATTTT
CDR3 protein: CASTREENQPQHF